The 17 T cell receptor beta chains below were found in one sample sequenced in a study of metastatic and nonmetastatic thyroid tumors. With MiXCR, TCRdb reprocessed the PCR reads. The top ten hold approximately 4.6% of the sample, which has about 28,000 clones, over 15% seen once. No patient received treatment before thyroid surgery. The sequenced material came from blood. These receptor sequences come from a female donor with papillary thyroid cancer or a benign thyroid nodule (not recorded which). Some clones in this sample may be carry-over from other donors' samples.

V is TRBV6-2 or TRBV6-3 and J is TRBJ1-5; 8 nucleotides line up with TRBD1. Unmatched junction bases numbered 15, after V lost 4 bases and J lost 10 bases. The CDR3 contains 16 residues. Germline V gene sequence: CDR1 MNHEY, CDR2 SVGEGT. CDR3 protein: CASSSQGVGGLHPQHF. The CDR3 DNA sequence: TGTGCCAGCAGTTCACAGGGGGTGGGGGGGCTTCATCCCCAGCATTTT.

At least ten counts were recorded for this clone. The chain employs TRBV28 and TRBJ2-7; D ambiguous. V was cut by 5 bases and J by 4 bases, with 6 bases left in between. This CDR3 is 11 amino acids long. The germline V gene encodes CDR1 MDHEN and CDR2 SYDVKM. The CDR3 is CASSLQYEQYF. The CDR3 region has the DNA TGTGCCAGCAGTCTCCAATACGAGCAGTACTTC.

This clone was recorded at least ten times. The chain links TRBV7-9 to TRBJ1-1, with D tentatively TRBD1 (6 bases). This CDR3 comprises 14 residues. The germline V gene has CDR1 SEHNR and CDR2 FQNEAQ (reference sequence). Trimming stripped 8 bases from V and 5 bases from J, with 18 bases between. This CDR3 reads CASSRVQGGTEAFF. CDR3 sequence (DNA): TGTGCCAGCTCCCGGGTACAGGGTGGGACTGAAGCTTTCTTT.

By share, this clone counts as medium-sized. The chain recombines TRBV27 with TRBJ1-1, with D unclear. Germline CDR1 and CDR2: MNHEY and SMNVEV (reference sequence). This CDR3 spans 11 amino acids. Trimming shortened V by 4 bases and J by 1 base, and 1 base separated the two germline ends. The CDR3 here is CASSSNTEAFF. CDR3 DNA: TGTGCCAGCAGTTCGAACACTGAAGCTTTCTTT.

Many counts were recorded for this clone. This sequence joins TRBV6-1 and TRBJ2-3, with D perhaps assigned TRBD1 or TRBD2 (6 bases each). Germline V gene sequence: CDR1 MNHNS, CDR2 SASEGT. This CDR3 has 14 residues. The V end lost 6 bases, the J end lost 3 bases, and 13 bases lay between the germline ends. The CDR3 nucleotides are TGTGCCAGCAGATCGCGGAGGGGGACAGATACGCAGTATTTT. Translating it yields CASRSRRGTDTQYF.

This clone has a count of ten or more. The rearrangement uses TRBV20-1 and TRBJ2-3, with D possibly being TRBD1 (6 bases). Trimming took off 1 base at V and 7 bases at J, with 15 bases between the two ends. The CDR3 sequence is 14 residues long. Germline V gene sequence: CDR1 DFQATT, CDR2 SNEGSKA (reference sequence). The CDR3 DNA reads TGCAGTGCTAGAGTTGAGGGGGAAGGGTATACGCAGTATTTT. This encodes CSARVEGEGYTQYF.

This clone appeared many times. The chain uses TRBV28 and TRBJ2-3, with D unclear. V was cut by 5 bases and J by 4 bases, with 16 bases left in between. CDR1 and CDR2 (germline): MDHEN, SYDVKM. This CDR3 has 15 residues. The CDR3 here is CASSAAGPNADTQYF. CDR3 coding DNA: TGTGCCAGCAGTGCAGCCGGGCCTAACGCAGATACGCAGTATTTT. Supplemented by reference TRBV28 and TRBJ2-3, the full variable domain reads DVKVTQSSRYLVKRTGEKVFLECVQDMDHENMFWYRQDPGLGLRLIYFSYDVKMKEKGDIPEGYSVSREKKERFSLILESASTNQTSMYLCASSAAGPNADTQYFGPGTRLTVL.

Ten or more counts support this clone. This chain uses TRBV6-4 with TRBJ2-4, with a possible D match to TRBD2 (6 bases). V was trimmed by 2 bases and J by 7 bases, leaving 27 bases between them. The CDR3 spans 19 residues. The germline V gene has CDR1 MRHNA and CDR2 SNTAGT. The CDR3 here is CASSDAGRPRGKGQNIQYF. CDR3 in DNA: TGTGCCAGCAGTGACGCGGGCAGGCCGCGGGGTAAGGGGCAGAACATTCAGTACTTC.

This clone appeared many times. V and J are TRBV20-1 and TRBJ1-2; 7 nucleotides align to TRBD1. This CDR3 has 13 amino acids. Unmatched junction bases numbered 5, after V lost 0 bases and J lost 7 bases. CDR1 and CDR2 from the germline V gene are DFQATT and SNEGSKA (reference sequence). DNA for the CDR3: TGCAGTGCTAGAGAAACAGGGGAGGGTGGCTACACCTTC. Translating it yields CSARETGEGGYTF.

A remark on this clone: Being one base from a much bigger clone, this may be a read error. The CDR3 region is CASIQQGGVTQYF. CDR3 nucleotide sequence: TGTGCCAGCATCCAGCAGGGAGGGGTAACGCAGTATTTT. V gene TRBV14 combines with J gene TRBJ2-3; the match to TRBD2 covers 7 bases. The CDR3 contains 13 residues. Germline V gene data show CDR1 as SGHDN and CDR2 as FVKESK. Losses at the gene ends were 7 bases for V and 9 bases for J; bases not matched to a gene: 10.

This clone is termed medium-sized. This sequence joins TRBV5-1 and TRBJ2-1, with 7 bases matching TRBD2. The germline V gene has CDR1 SGHRS and CDR2 YFSETQ. The CDR3 is made up of 16 amino acids. After removal of 3 bases from V and 1 base from J, the junction contained 7 bases not matched to a gene. The CDR3 reads CASSSESGISYNEQFF. CDR3 sequence (DNA): TGCGCCAGCAGCTCGGAAAGCGGGATTTCCTACAATGAGCAGTTCTTC.

The table lists this clone with many counts. This chain joins TRBV12-3 or TRBV12-4 and TRBJ2-7; a weak D match, TRBD2 (5 bases). Trimming cost V 2 bases and J 2 bases, with 10 bases left between them. The CDR3 has 14 amino acids. The CDR3 sequence is CASSLYEGTYEQYF. CDR3 nucleotide sequence: TGTGCCAGCAGTTTATATGAGGGAACCTACGAGCAGTACTTC.

In its sample, this clone was seen many times. V is TRBV15 and J is TRBJ2-4; D could derive from TRBD1 or TRBD2 (5 bases each). V lost 0 bases and J lost 1, with 13 bases in between. From germline, CDR1 is LNHNV and CDR2 YYDKDF (reference sequence). This CDR3 has 17 amino acids. CDR3 DNA sequence: TGTGCCACCAGCAGAGACGGTGAGGGGACGGCCAAAAACATTCAGTACTTC. Amino acid sequence: CATSRDGEGTAKNIQYF.

The CDR3 sequence: CASSALASWSGANVLTF. CDR3 DNA: TGTGCCAGCAGTGCCCTCGCCTCCTGGTCTGGGGCCAACGTCCTGACTTTC. V gene TRBV6-4 combines with J gene TRBJ2-6; D call uncertain. CDR1 is MRHNA and CDR2 is SNTAGT in the germline V gene. This CDR3 contains 17 residues. Trimming pared 4 bases from V and 1 base from J, leaving 14 bases between.

This clone was seen ten or more times. The rearrangement links TRBV20-1 to TRBJ2-3; 7 bases are a match to TRBD2. The CDR3 length is 16 residues. Germline loops: CDR1 DFQATT, CDR2 SNEGSKA (reference sequence). Trimming removed 0 bases from V and 3 bases from J; junction bases left unmatched: 9. The CDR3 DNA is TGCAGTGCTAGAGATCCGGGAGAGGGAGGGACAGATACGCAGTATTTT. Translating gives CSARDPGEGGTDTQYF.

This clone is judged medium-sized. Other DNA sequences from this sample encode an identical CDR3 as well. The chain is built from TRBV6-5 and TRBJ2-2; no firm D call. Germline V gives CDR1 MNHEY, CDR2 SVGAGI. CDR3 length: 12 residues. Trimming took off 2 bases at V and 5 bases at J, with 3 bases between the two ends. In DNA, the CDR3 is TGTGCCAGCAGTTACGGAACCGGGGAGCTGTTTTTT. It yields the protein CASSYGTGELFF.

The genes are TRBV18 and TRBJ2-2, with D perhaps matching TRBD1 (5 bases). The CDR3 is 15 amino acids. Per germline, CDR1 KGHSH and CDR2 LQKENI. Deletions cut 8 bases from V and 4 bases from J, with 17 bases between. CDR3 coding DNA: TGTGCCAGCAGCTTAGATCCAGGGATCACCGGGGAGCTGTTTTTT. Its translation: CASSLDPGITGELFF.